The 5 T cell receptor beta chains below come from one sample, sequenced in a study of cytomegalovirus exposure and HLA in healthy donors. The PCR had 60 Vbeta and 13 Jbeta primers. Some clones are missing from TCRdb's copy, which holds only in-frame ones; the method was immunoSEQ multiplex PCR. The data hold around 65,000 clones, with over 75% observed a single time. The sequenced sample consisted of PBMCs. The source is a female donor in good health and CMV-seronegative.

The chain carries TRBV6-5 and TRBJ2-3; maybe TRBD2 (5 bases). V was cut by 2 bases and J by 5 bases, with 11 bases left in between. The germline CDR1 and CDR2 sequences are MNHEY and SVGAGI. The CDR3 runs 14 residues. The CDR3 region is CASSYQRTEDTQYF. DNA for the CDR3: TGTGCCAGCAGTTACCAGAGGACTGAAGATACGCAGTATTTT.

This clone was seen only once. V gene TRBV5-5 combines with J gene TRBJ1-6, with D possibly matching TRBD1 (6 bases). The CDR3 totals 14 residues. Trimming shortened V by 4 bases and J by 10 bases, and 15 bases separated the two germline ends. The germline V gene has CDR1 SGHKS and CDR2 YYEKEE (reference sequence). CDR3: CASSPGALGSPLHF. CDR3 nucleotide sequence: TGTGCCAGCAGCCCAGGGGCCCTCGGATCACCCCTCCACTTT.

V is TRBV19 and J is TRBJ1-2; D is possibly TRBD1 (5 bases). The CDR3 contains 11 residues. CDR1 LNHDA and CDR2 SQIVND come from the germline V gene (reference sequence). Trimming took off 6 bases at V and 8 bases at J, with 10 bases between the two ends. CDR3: CASSAGYGYTF. DNA for the CDR3: TGTGCCAGTAGCGCAGGGTACGGCTACACCTTC. Supplemented by reference TRBV19 and TRBJ1-2, the full variable domain reads DGGITQSPKYLFRKEGQNVTLSCEQNLNHDAMYWYRQDPGQGLRLIYYSQIVNDFQKGDIAEGYSVSREKKESFPLTVTSAQKNPTAFYLCASSAGYGYTFGSGTRLTVV.

This CDR3 is CASSLCGAVHYEQYF. DNA of the CDR3: TGTGCCAGCAGTTTATGCGGGGCCGTTCACTACGAGCAGTACTTC. The genes are TRBV27 and TRBJ2-7; a weak D match, TRBD2 (6 bases). Germline CDR1 reads MNHEY; CDR2 reads SMNVEV (reference sequence). This CDR3 contains 15 residues. With 1 base removed from V and 3 bases from J, the gap between germline ends came to 13 bases.

The count of this clone is one. V and J are TRBV10-3 and TRBJ2-1, with D tentatively TRBD1 (5 bases). CDR1 is ENHRY, CDR2 SYGVKD, per germline. The CDR3 spans 15 residues. With 7 bases removed from V and 5 bases from J, the gap between germline ends came to 18 bases. The CDR3 here is CAINPDRRMNNEQFF. CDR3 nucleotide sequence: TGTGCCATCAACCCCGACAGAAGAATGAACAATGAGCAGTTCTTC.